Below, 16 T cell receptor beta chains from the same sample are listed, as sequenced in a study of blood T cells in healthy people across ages. Combining a sample-barcoded 5' primer with a J-beta primer mix, a second PCR ran for about 7 to 11 cycles. TCRdb re-called the 5' RACE reads with MiXCR, one entry per CDR3 protein. The sample includes about 680,000 distinct CDR3 sequences, around 45% of them seen just once. Material for sequencing was blood. Source of these receptors: a woman aged 55-69 years in good health.

This clonotype was seen only once. The chain has TRBV14 and TRBJ2-5, with 10 bases identical to TRBD2. CDR3 length: 16 amino acids. The germline gives CDR1 SGHDN, CDR2 FVKESK. V gave up 4 bases and J gave up 1 base; unmatched junction bases: 6. CDR3 in DNA: TGTGCCAGCAGCCGCTGGACTAGCGGATTCCAAGAGACCCAGTACTTC. Amino acid sequence: CASSRWTSGFQETQYF.

J is TRBJ1-2 and V is TRBV5-6; D call uncertain. Germline CDR1 and CDR2: SGHDT and YYEEEE. This CDR3 has 13 residues. The V and J ends lost 4 bases and 5 bases respectively, with 12 bases between them. CDR3 coding DNA: TGTGCCAGCAGCCTGGACGCGCGTTATGGCTACACCTTC. Amino acids: CASSLDARYGYTF.

This clonotype was seen more than once but under ten times. The chain has TRBV10-3 and TRBJ1-2; tentative D call: TRBD1 (6 bases). There are 14 residues in the CDR3. Germline CDR1 and CDR2: ENHRY and SYGVKD. V was pared by 10 bases and J by 4 bases, with 19 bases between. The CDR3, as DNA: TGTGCCAGCTCCCCCAGGGACAAAGGCTATGGCTACACCTTC. This gives the protein CASSPRDKGYGYTF.

The sample holds a few counts of this clonotype. Written as DNA, the CDR3 is TGTGCCAGCAGTTTAGGGGCAGAGTACGAGCAGTACTTC. This gives the protein CASSLGAEYEQYF. This chain joins TRBV28 and TRBJ2-5, with TRBD1 as a possible D gene (5 bases). The J call may be wrong; the DNA end is better matched by TRBJ2-7. Germline lookup yields CDR1 MDHEN and CDR2 SYDVKM. This CDR3 comprises 13 residues.

In nucleotides, the CDR3 is TGTGCCAGCAGCCTAGAGGCCCACGCCGCCTACGAGCAGTACTTC. Protein sequence: CASSLEAHAAYEQYF. The rearrangement links TRBV3-1 to TRBJ2-7; no clear D gene. The CDR3 loop spans 15 amino acids. Trimming removed 4 bases from V and 2 bases from J, with 15 bases in between. The germline V gene encodes CDR1 LGHDT and CDR2 YNNKEL (reference sequence).

This clonotype was recorded a few times. V is TRBV6-5 and J is TRBJ2-2; tentative D call: TRBD1 (5 bases). Germline V lookup: CDR1 MNHEY, CDR2 SVGAGI. This CDR3 has 12 amino acids. Trimming took 5 bases from V and 9 from J, leaving 10 bases between them. CDR3 nucleotides: TGTGCCAGCAGTCAGGGTTCTAGGGAGCTGTTTTTT. Its translation: CASSQGSRELFF.

The V and J genes are TRBV7-8 and TRBJ2-1, with 11 bases aligning to TRBD1. The CDR3 length is 16 residues. V shed 11 bases, J shed 7 bases, and the junction held 16 bases outside the gene matches. Germline CDR1 SGHVS, CDR2 FQNEAQ. The CDR3: CACSVLVGQGANEQFF. DNA of the CDR3: TGTGCCTGCTCCGTATTGGTCGGACAGGGGGCGAATGAGCAGTTCTTC.

This clonotype was counted a few times. This chain links TRBV3-1 with TRBJ2-5, with D perhaps TRBD1 (7 bases). The CDR3 totals 14 residues. Germline lookup yields CDR1 LGHDT and CDR2 YNNKEL (reference sequence). The V end lost 5 bases, the J end lost 1 base, and 11 bases lay between the germline ends. The CDR3 is CASSTRDSQETQYF. Here the CDR3 DNA reads TGTGCCAGCAGCACGCGGGACAGCCAAGAGACCCAGTACTTC.

A single count supports this clonotype. The rearrangement joins TRBV4-3 to TRBJ1-1; TRBD1 agrees at 9 bases. V was clipped by 2 bases and J by 5 bases; unmatched bases: 9. The V gene's germline CDR1 is LGHNA and CDR2 YSLEER. CDR3 length equals 16 residues. CDR3 sequence: CASSQSPGQGKTEAFF. CDR3 nucleotide sequence: TGCGCCAGCAGCCAATCACCGGGACAGGGAAAGACTGAAGCTTTCTTT.

Comment on this clonotype: Germline is not matched at one junction end, which may reflect a read error. The CDR3 bases are TGCGCCAGCAGCTTGGTAGGCCTAGCGGAGCGGTACTTC. Its translation: CASSLVGLAERYF. V usage is TRBV5-1 and J usage is TRBJ2-7; TRBD2 agrees at 7 bases. This CDR3 is 13 amino acids long. CDR1 and CDR2 (germline): SGHRS, YFSETQ.

The chain recombines TRBV6-1 with TRBJ1-1; 7 bases match TRBD1. The junction had 18 bases not matched to a gene; V was cut back by 4 bases and J by 1 base. Germline CDR1 MNHNS, CDR2 SASEGT. The CDR3 extends over 19 amino acids. Here the CDR3 reads CASSGGFSAPGTENTEAFF. Here the CDR3 DNA reads TGTGCCAGCAGTGGGGGGTTTTCGGCACCCGGGACAGAGAACACTGAAGCTTTCTTT.

The gene calls are TRBV20-1 and TRBJ2-3; possible D gene TRBD1, 6 bases. In germline, CDR1 is DFQATT, CDR2 SNEGSKA (reference sequence). The CDR3 is 16 residues long. Trimming pared 3 bases from V and 1 base from J, leaving 17 bases between. CDR3 residues: CSARPLGGAGTDTQYF. In DNA, the CDR3 is TGCAGTGCTAGGCCGCTTGGGGGCGCTGGCACAGATACGCAGTATTTT.

CDR3 loop: CASSPGYTGELFF. The CDR3 DNA sequence: TGTGCCAGCAGCCCGGGCTACACCGGGGAGCTGTTTTTT. This rearrangement joins TRBV7-2 to TRBJ2-2; D not resolved. V gave up 5 bases and J gave up 3 bases, with 7 bases separating them. Germline CDR1 and CDR2: SGHTA and FQGNSA. The CDR3 loop spans 13 amino acids.

V gene TRBV6-6 combines with J gene TRBJ2-4, with D hard to call. Germline CDR1 and CDR2: MNHNY and SVGAGI (reference sequence). The CDR3 contains 15 residues. The germline V and J ends were trimmed by 2 bases and 0 bases, with 8 bases remaining between them. CDR3 sequence: CASSYPPLAKNIQYF. DNA for the CDR3: TGTGCCAGCAGTTACCCACCTCTAGCCAAAAACATTCAGTACTTC.

This chain uses TRBV6-2 or TRBV6-3 with TRBJ2-3; 8 bases line up with TRBD1. There are 13 residues in the CDR3. The trim removed 6 bases at V and 9 bases at J, leaving 8 bases unmatched. CDR1 and CDR2 from the germline V gene are MNHEY and SVGEGT. CDR3 bases: TGTGCCAGCAGCACCGAAACAGGGGGAACGCAGTATTTT. Its protein product is CASSTETGGTQYF.

This clonotype was detected only once. This chain links TRBV5-1 with TRBJ1-1; D may be TRBD1 (6 bases). In germline, CDR1 is SGHRS, CDR2 YFSETQ. The CDR3 has 13 amino acids. V shed 5 bases and J shed 0 bases, with 8 bases lying between them. CDR3: CASRGALNTEAFF. The CDR3 nucleotides read TGCGCCAGCAGGGGGGCCCTGAACACTGAAGCTTTCTTT. The complete variable domain, with remaining parts taken from reference TRBV5-1 and TRBJ1-1, reads KAGVTQTPRYLIKTRGQQVTLSCSPISGHRSVSWYQQTPGQGLQFLFEYFSETQRNKGNFPGRFSGRQFSNSRSEMNVSTLELGDSALYLCASRGALNTEAFFGQGTRLTVV.